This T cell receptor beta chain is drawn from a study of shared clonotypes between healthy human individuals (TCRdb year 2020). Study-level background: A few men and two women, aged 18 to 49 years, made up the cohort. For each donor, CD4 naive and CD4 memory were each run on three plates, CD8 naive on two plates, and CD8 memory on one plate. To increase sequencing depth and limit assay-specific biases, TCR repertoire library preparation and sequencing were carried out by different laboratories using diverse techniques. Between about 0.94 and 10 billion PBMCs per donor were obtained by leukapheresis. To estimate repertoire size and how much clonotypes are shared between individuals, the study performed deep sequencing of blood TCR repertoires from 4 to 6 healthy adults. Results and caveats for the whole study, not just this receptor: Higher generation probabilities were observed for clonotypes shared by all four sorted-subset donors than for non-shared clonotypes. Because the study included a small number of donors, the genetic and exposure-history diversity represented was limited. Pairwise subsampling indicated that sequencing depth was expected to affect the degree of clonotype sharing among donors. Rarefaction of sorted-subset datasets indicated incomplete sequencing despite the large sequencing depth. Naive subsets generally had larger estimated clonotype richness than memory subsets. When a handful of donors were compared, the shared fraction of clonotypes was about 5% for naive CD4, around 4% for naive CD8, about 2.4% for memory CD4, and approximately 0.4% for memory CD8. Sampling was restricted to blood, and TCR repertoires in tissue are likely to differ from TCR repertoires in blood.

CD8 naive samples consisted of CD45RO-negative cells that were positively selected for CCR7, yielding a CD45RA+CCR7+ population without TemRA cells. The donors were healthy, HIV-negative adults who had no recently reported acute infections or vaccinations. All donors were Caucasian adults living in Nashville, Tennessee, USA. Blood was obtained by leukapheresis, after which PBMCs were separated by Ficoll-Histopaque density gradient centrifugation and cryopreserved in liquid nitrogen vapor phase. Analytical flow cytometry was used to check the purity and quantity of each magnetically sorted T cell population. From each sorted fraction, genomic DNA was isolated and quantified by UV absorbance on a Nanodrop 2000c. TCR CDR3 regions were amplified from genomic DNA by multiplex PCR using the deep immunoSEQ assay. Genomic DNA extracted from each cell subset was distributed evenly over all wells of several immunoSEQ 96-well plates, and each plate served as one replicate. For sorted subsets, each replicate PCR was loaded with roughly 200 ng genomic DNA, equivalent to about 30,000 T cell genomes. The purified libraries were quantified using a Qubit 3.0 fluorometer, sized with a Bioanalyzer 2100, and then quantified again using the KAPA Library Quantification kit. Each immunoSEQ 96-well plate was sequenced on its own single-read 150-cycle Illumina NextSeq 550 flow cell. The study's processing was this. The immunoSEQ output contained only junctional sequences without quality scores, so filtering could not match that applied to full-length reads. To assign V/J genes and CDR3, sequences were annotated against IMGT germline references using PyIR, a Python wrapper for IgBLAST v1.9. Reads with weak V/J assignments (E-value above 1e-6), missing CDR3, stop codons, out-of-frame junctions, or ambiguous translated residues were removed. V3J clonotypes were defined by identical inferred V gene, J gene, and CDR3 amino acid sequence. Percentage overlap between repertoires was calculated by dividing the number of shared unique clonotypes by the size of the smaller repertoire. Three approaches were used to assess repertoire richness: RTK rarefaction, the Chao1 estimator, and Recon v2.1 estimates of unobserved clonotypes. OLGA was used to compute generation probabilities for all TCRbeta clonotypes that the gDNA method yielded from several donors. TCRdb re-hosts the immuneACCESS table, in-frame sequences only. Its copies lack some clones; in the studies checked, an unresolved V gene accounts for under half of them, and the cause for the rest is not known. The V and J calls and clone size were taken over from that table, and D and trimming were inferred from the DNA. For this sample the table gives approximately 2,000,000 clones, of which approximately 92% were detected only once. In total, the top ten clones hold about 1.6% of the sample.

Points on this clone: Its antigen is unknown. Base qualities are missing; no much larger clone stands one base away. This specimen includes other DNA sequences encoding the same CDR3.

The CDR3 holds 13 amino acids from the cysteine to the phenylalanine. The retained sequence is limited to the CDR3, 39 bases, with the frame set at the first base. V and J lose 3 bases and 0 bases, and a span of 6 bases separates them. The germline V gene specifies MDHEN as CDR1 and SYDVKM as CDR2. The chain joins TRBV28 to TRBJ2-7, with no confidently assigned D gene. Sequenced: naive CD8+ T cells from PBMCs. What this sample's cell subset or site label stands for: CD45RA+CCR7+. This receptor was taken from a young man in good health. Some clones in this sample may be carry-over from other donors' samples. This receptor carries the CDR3 CASSLLSSYEQYF. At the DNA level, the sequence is TGTGCCAGCAGTTTGCTCAGCTCCTACGAGCAGTACTTC. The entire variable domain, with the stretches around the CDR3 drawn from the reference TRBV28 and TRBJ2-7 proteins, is DVKVTQSSRYLVKRTGEKVFLECVQDMDHENMFWYRQDPGLGLRLIYFSYDVKMKEKGDIPEGYSVSREKKERFSLILESASTNQTSMYLCASSLLSSYEQYFGPGTRLTVT.